This is a list of T cell receptor beta chains from one sample in a study of technical replicates of blood from a few donors. Libraries were prepared by immunoSEQ multiplex PCR; TCRdb keeps only in-frame clonotypes and omits some of them. The sample contains some 70,000 clones, around 94% of which appear only once. The sample was T cells isolated from PBMCs. The receptors shown here come from a human donor in good health. The CDR3 runs from the conserved cysteine through the conserved F or W. The D gene is left open where the match is weak. Size is stated for part of the rows, as once, few or many counts, or as a class when the clone is expanded.

v_call	clone_size	d_call	cdr3_length	j_call	cdr3_nt	cdr3_aa
TRBV10-3	NA	TRBD2	13	TRBJ2-1	TGTGCCATCAGTGAGACTAGCGGCAATGAGCAGTTCTTC	CAISETSGNEQFF
TRBV28	NA	NA	17	TRBJ2-3	TGTGCCAGCAGTTTATTGGGGTGGGGGGAGATCTCAAATACGCAGTATTTT	CASSLLGWGEISNTQYF
TRBV2	NA	TRBD2	15	TRBJ2-1	TGTGCCAGCAGTGGAGGGGCGGGAGGGTACAATGAGCAGTTCTTC	CASSGGAGGYNEQFF
TRBV11-2	once	NA	17	TRBJ1-1	TGTGCCAGCAGCTTAGAAGGGGCAGCCTACATGAACACTGAAGCTTTCTTT	CASSLEGAAYMNTEAFF
TRBV2	once	NA	16	TRBJ1-5	TGTGCCAGCAGTGAAGCGGGACTAGGGGATTATCAGCCCCAGCATTTT	CASSEAGLGDYQPQHF
TRBV28	NA	NA	13	TRBJ2-1	TGTGCCAGCAGTCTGACAGAGGTAAATGAGCAGTTCTTC	CASSLTEVNEQFF
TRBV14	NA	TRBD1	15	TRBJ2-7	TGTGCCAGCAGCTCCCTGACAGGGAAAAACTACGAGCAGTACTTC	CASSSLTGKNYEQYF
TRBV5-6	NA	NA	11	TRBJ2-1	TGTGCCAGCAGCTCATACAATGAGCAGTTCTTC	CASSSYNEQFF
TRBV28	NA	TRBD2	15	TRBJ2-7	TGTGCCAGCAGTTTGGCGGGAGGCCCGTCCTACGAGCAGTACTTC	CASSLAGGPSYEQYF
TRBV18	NA	TRBD1	12	TRBJ1-1	TGTGCCAGCTATCGACAGGGGAGTGGAGCTTTCTTT	CASYRQGSGAFF
TRBV9	NA	NA	14	TRBJ1-2	TGTGCCAGCAGCGTACCGGGGGTTCGGGGAGGCTACACCTTC	CASSVPGVRGGYTF
TRBV19	once	NA	12	TRBJ1-1	TGTGCCAGTAGGTTCGGGAACACTGAAGCTTTCTTT	CASRFGNTEAFF
TRBV4-3	NA	NA	15	TRBJ2-2	TGCGCCAGCAGCCAAGAACAGGGTTTTAGCGGGGAGCTGTTTTTT	CASSQEQGFSGELFF
TRBV5-1	once	NA	14	TRBJ2-2	TGCGCCAGCAGCTTGGCACGGGACACCGGGGAGCTGTTTTTT	CASSLARDTGELFF
TRBV4-1	NA	NA	16	TRBJ2-7	TGCGCCAGCAGCCAAGATGTCCGAGTGTCCCTTTACGAGCAGTACTTC	CASSQDVRVSLYEQYF
TRBV7-3	NA	TRBD1	13	TRBJ1-2	TGTGCCAGCAGCCTGGGACAGGGAGGTGGCTACACCTTC	CASSLGQGGGYTF
TRBV12-5	NA	NA	13	TRBJ2-7	TGTGCTAGTGGTTTGGGGACAGCGTACGAGCAGTACTTC	CASGLGTAYEQYF
TRBV5-4	NA	TRBD1	14	TRBJ2-1	TGTGCCAGCAGCTTGGACAGGGGTAGAAATGAGCAGTTCTTC	CASSLDRGRNEQFF
TRBV9	NA	NA	17	TRBJ1-3	TGTGCCAGCAGCGCCGCCTTCCAGGGAAGCTCTGGAAACACCATATATTTT	CASSAAFQGSSGNTIYF
TRBV5-1	NA	TRBD2	15	TRBJ2-1	TGCGCCAGCAGCTTGGAGCTTAGCGGGTACAATGAGCAGTTCTTC	CASSLELSGYNEQFF
TRBV9	few	NA	17	TRBJ1-1	TGTGCCAGCAGCGTACCATCGGGGGGCTCGGTGAACACTGAAGCTTTCTTT	CASSVPSGGSVNTEAFF
TRBV6-5	NA	NA	14	TRBJ2-7	TGTGCCAGCAGTTACTCGGCGGGGGCTGGGGAGCAGTACTTC	CASSYSAGAGEQYF
TRBV4-2	NA	TRBD2	17	TRBJ2-1	TGTGCCAGCAGCCAAGAGGAGCGGGAGGGCCCTCTCAATGAGCAGTTCTTC	CASSQEEREGPLNEQFF
TRBV5-6	NA	NA	15	TRBJ2-2	TGTGCCAGCAGCTTGTTTCGGGGGTACACCGGGGAGCTGTTTTTT	CASSLFRGYTGELFF
TRBV14	NA	NA	17	TRBJ2-1	TGTGCCAGCAGCCAAGATATAAGTCTAGGGGTTTTGAATGAGCAGTTCTTC	CASSQDISLGVLNEQFF
TRBV2	few	NA	12	TRBJ2-1	TGTGCCAGCAGGGACTATCACAATGAGCAGTTCTTC	CASRDYHNEQFF
TRBV5-5	NA	NA	14	TRBJ1-5	TGTGCCAGCAGCCCGGGGGTCCCGAATCAGCCCCAGCATTTT	CASSPGVPNQPQHF
TRBV5-6	NA	TRBD1	16	TRBJ2-2	TGTGCCAGCAGCTTGTTCCAGGGGGCTTTCACCGGGGAGCTGTTTTTT	CASSLFQGAFTGELFF
TRBV6-1	NA	TRBD2	14	TRBJ2-5	TGTGCCAGCAGTGGGCTAGCGGGAGCAGAGACCCAGTACTTC	CASSGLAGAETQYF
TRBV19	NA	NA	13	TRBJ2-7	TGTGCCAGTCACGGCACGGACACTGACGAGCAGTACTTC	CASHGTDTDEQYF
TRBV6-4	NA	TRBD2	15	TRBJ2-1	TGTGCCAGCAGTGACAATAGCGGGAGCTACAATGAGCAGTTCTTC	CASSDNSGSYNEQFF
TRBV9	NA	NA	14	TRBJ1-2	TGTGCCAGCAGCGAGTGGACAGCTAACTATGGCTACACCTTC	CASSEWTANYGYTF
TRBV6-1	NA	NA	12	TRBJ2-7	TGTGCCAGCACCCTCCACTTCTACGAGCAGTACTTC	CASTLHFYEQYF
TRBV27	NA	TRBD1	12	TRBJ1-1	TGTGCCAGCAGTCAGGGGGCCACTGAAGCTTTCTTT	CASSQGATEAFF
TRBV30	NA	TRBD1	15	TRBJ1-1	TGTGCCTGGAGGTCGTTCGCAGGGGGGAACACTGAAGCTTTCTTT	CAWRSFAGGNTEAFF
TRBV6-1	NA	TRBD1	18	TRBJ1-5	TGTGCCAGCAGTGCCCCCCTTCCAGGGGGCCTTTTCAATCAGCCCCAGCATTTT	CASSAPLPGGLFNQPQHF
TRBV28	few	TRBD2	17	TRBJ2-1	TGTGCCAGCAGTTTATCCTACGGACTAGCGGGAGGGGTAGGGCAGTTCTTC	CASSLSYGLAGGVGQFF